This T cell receptor beta chain was captured by sequencing in a study of human T cells and chemical hapten exposure. The germline V gene has CDR1 SGHTA and CDR2 FQGTGA. Trimming shortened V by 6 bases and J by 2 bases, and 12 bases separated the two germline ends. The CDR3 contains 14 residues. Study observations and caveats: Positively correlated with patch test score were the counts of PT1 expanded TCRs. Donors' alopecia may make their immune response differ from healthy people's.

This clonotype was observed at least ten times. Antigen: not known. The time point here: patch test 2, 6 weeks after DPC sensitization. The treatment was: therapeutic diphenylcyclopropenone sensitization with weekly scalp DPC. Library construction involved attaching unique molecular identifiers to individual cDNA molecules, which allowed quantitative, reproducible TCR counting. TCRdb reprocessed the RACE reads via MiXCR and lists one record per CDR3 protein. Altogether approximately 91,000 distinct CDR3 sequences are present, around 10% being singletons, with the ten largest covering about 1.4%. The clonotype comes from a young man with alopecia areata. Some clones in this sample may be carry-over from other donors' samples. This chain links TRBV7-3 with TRBJ2-3, with D maybe TRBD2 (5 bases). The material sequenced was whole blood, taken in connection with sensitization to the hapten diphenylcyclopropenone (DPC). The CDR3 sequence: CASSSSGNTDTQYF. As DNA, the CDR3 is TGTGCCAGCAGTTCTTCCGGGAACACAGATACGCAGTATTTT.